This TCR beta chain was found in a study of T cell responses to AZD1222 COVID-19 vaccine. Study context: Second-dose groups at about 4 or about 12 weeks were pooled.

Regarding this clone: Its specificity is not known.

This CDR3 comprises 17 residues. Per the germline V gene, CDR1 is SGHRS and CDR2 is YFSETQ. V shed 5 bases, J shed 4 bases, and the junction held 15 bases outside the gene matches. Clones were sequenced by immunoSEQ multiplex PCR, and TCRdb holds only the in-frame ones, with some missing. The sample contains some 160,000 clones, about 92% of which appear only once. Study findings and constraints: A rise in Spike-specific TCR breadth and depth followed two AZD1222 doses. Epitopes outside B.1.351 and B.1.1.7 mutated regions reportedly drew nearly half of spike TCRs. White British ancestry dominated among donors, who included more females, and clonal diversity was possibly underestimated.

The chain carries TRBV5-1 and TRBJ2-5; 9 nucleotides align to TRBD1. This TCR was sampled from an adult in good health. The sample was peripheral blood, taken on day 0 of AZD1222 vaccination. The chain's CDR3 is CASRQGAGTFVSETQYF. The CDR3 bases are TGCGCCAGCAGACAGGGGGCAGGGACTTTTGTATCAGAGACCCAGTACTTC.